Described below is a single T cell receptor beta chain sequence and its context. Its antigen is unidentified. This specimen belongs to a study of OX40 agonist ivuxolimab in advanced cancers. The overall study: Patients received intravenous ivuxolimab every 2 weeks at 0.01 to 10 mg/kg. Under the entry rules, prior anti-PD-1, anti-PD-L1 or anti-CTLA-4 therapy was allowed, and 40% had some. General observations from the study: Circulating CD4+ and CD8+ T cells showed clonal expansion by week 6 at 0.1 to 3.0 mg/kg.

Measured with immunoSEQ multiplex PCR; TCRdb has only the in-frame clones, and not every one. The sample has about 91,000 clones, around 87% seen once. Autoimmune disease history or systemic immunosuppression barred patients. Germline CDR1 reads MNHNY; CDR2 reads SVGAGI (reference sequence). The CDR3 spans 15 residues. Trimming removed 5 bases from V and 0 bases from J, with 10 bases in between. The sequencing used CD4+ or CD8+ T cells sorted from blood, collected in a trial of the OX40 agonist ivuxolimab. The chain carries TRBV6-6 and TRBJ1-4; tentative D call: TRBD1 (6 bases). The sequence derives from an adult with an advanced solid tumor such as melanoma, head and neck, liver or kidney cancer. For the CDR3, the DNA is TGTGCCAGCAGTCACAGACAGGCAACTAATGAAAAACTGTTTTTT. Protein product: CASSHRQATNEKLFF.